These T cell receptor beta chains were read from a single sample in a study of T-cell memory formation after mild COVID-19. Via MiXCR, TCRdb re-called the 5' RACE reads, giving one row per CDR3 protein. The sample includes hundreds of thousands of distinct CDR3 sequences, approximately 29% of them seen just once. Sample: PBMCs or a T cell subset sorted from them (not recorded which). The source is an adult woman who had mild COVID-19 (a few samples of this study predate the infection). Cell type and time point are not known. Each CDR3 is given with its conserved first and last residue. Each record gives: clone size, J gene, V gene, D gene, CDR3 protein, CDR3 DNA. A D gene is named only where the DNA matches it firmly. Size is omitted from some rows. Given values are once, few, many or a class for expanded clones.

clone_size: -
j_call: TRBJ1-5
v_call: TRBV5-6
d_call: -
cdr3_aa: CASTWGGLDSPQHF
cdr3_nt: TGTGCCAGCACTTGGGGGGGACTCGATTCGCCCCAGCATTTT

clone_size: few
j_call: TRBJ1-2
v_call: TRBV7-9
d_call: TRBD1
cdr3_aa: CASSATTGFGDGYTF
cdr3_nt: TGTGCCAGCAGCGCAACGACAGGGTTCGGGGATGGCTACACCTTC

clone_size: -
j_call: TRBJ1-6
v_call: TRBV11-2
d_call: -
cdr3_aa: CASSLGGRGAYSPLHF
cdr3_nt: TGTGCCAGCAGCTTAGGTGGCAGGGGCGCTTATTCACCCCTCCACTTT

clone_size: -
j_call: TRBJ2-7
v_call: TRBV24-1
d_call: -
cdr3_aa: CAGSGFSYEQYF
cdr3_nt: TGTGCCGGTAGCGGTTTCTCCTACGAGCAGTACTTC

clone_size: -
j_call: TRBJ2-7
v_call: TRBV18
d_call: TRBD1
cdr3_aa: CASSPPGTGAIYEQYF
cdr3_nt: TGTGCCAGCTCACCTCCCGGGACAGGGGCAATCTACGAGCAGTACTTC

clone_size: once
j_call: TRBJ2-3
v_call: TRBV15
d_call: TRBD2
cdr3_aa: CATSRATSGTDTQYF
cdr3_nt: TGTGCCACCAGCAGAGCCACTAGCGGCACAGATACGCAGTATTTT

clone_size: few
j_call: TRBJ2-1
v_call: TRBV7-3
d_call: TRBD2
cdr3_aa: CASSLELAGNNEQFF
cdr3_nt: TGTGCCAGCAGCTTAGAACTAGCGGGTAACAATGAGCAGTTCTTC

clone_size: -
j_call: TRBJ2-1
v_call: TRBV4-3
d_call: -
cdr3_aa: CASSLALEDEQFF
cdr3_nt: TGCGCCAGCAGCCTCGCTCTGGAGGACGAGCAGTTCTTC

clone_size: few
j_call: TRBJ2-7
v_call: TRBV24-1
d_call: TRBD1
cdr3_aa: CATSETGGTSYEQYF
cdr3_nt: TGTGCCACCAGTGAGACAGGGGGCACGTCCTACGAGCAGTACTTC

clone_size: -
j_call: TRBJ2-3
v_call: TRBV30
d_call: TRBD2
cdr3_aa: CALYPLAGGIDTQYF
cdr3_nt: TGTGCCTTATATCCCCTAGCGGGAGGAATAGATACGCAGTATTTT

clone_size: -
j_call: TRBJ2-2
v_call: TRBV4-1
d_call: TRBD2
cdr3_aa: CASSQDRDRAGGQIGELFF
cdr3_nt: TGCGCCAGCAGCCAAGATAGGGATAGAGCGGGGGGGCAGATCGGGGAGCTGTTTTTT